These 20 T cell receptor beta chains originate from one sample sequenced in a study of OX40 agonist ivuxolimab in advanced cancers. Sequencing was performed with immunoSEQ multiplex PCR; in TCRdb, only in-frame clones are kept and a portion is missing. The sample records under 35,000 clones, less than 85% being singletons. This specimen was CD4+ or CD8+ T cells sorted from blood, taken in a trial of the OX40 agonist ivuxolimab. Receptors were obtained from an adult with an advanced solid tumor such as melanoma, head and neck, liver or kidney cancer.

V is TRBV4-2 and J is TRBJ1-2, with D maybe TRBD1 (5 bases). CDR1 LGHNA and CDR2 YNFKEQ come from the germline V gene. V was pared by 5 bases and J by 4 bases, with 20 bases between. The CDR3 has 16 amino acids. CDR3 region: CASSLESGVVGYGYTF. The CDR3, as DNA: TGTGCCAGCAGCTTGGAATCGGGGGTGGTAGGCTATGGCTACACCTTC.

The chain couples TRBV7-7 to TRBJ1-5; no clear D gene. The germline CDR1 and CDR2 sequences are SSHAT and FNYEAQ (reference sequence). CDR3 length equals 15 residues. Trimming removed 1 base from V and 2 bases from J, with 9 bases in between. As DNA, the CDR3 is TGTGCCAGCAGCTTAGACAGTCCCTGCAATCAGCCCCAGCATTTT. It specifies CASSLDSPCNQPQHF.

The CDR3 nucleotides read TGTGCCAGCAGCCAGGTTGGGGAATTCTACGAGCAGTACTTC. Translation: CASSQVGEFYEQYF. The J gene is TRBJ2-7, the V gene TRBV14; no firm D call. V was cut by 3 bases and J by 3 bases, with 12 bases left in between. CDR1 is SGHDN and CDR2 is FVKESK in the germline V gene. This CDR3 is built from 14 residues.

The J gene is TRBJ2-2, the V gene TRBV19; D is possibly TRBD1 (6 bases). The CDR3 consists of 17 residues. Germline values: CDR1 LNHDA, CDR2 SQIVND (reference sequence). The V gene lost 5 bases and the J gene lost 0 bases, with 16 bases spanning the gap. CDR3 sequence reads: CASSPRTGNANTGELFF. The CDR3 nucleotides read TGTGCCAGTAGTCCGAGAACAGGGAACGCGAACACCGGGGAGCTGTTTTTT. The full variable domain, with the rest looked up from reference TRBV19 and TRBJ2-2, is DGGITQSPKYLFRKEGQNVTLSCEQNLNHDAMYWYRQDPGQGLRLIYYSQIVNDFQKGDIAEGYSVSREKKESFPLTVTSAQKNPTAFYLCASSPRTGNANTGELFFGEGSRLTVL.

CDR3: CASSQDGGLRGDEQFF. CDR3 nucleotides: TGTGCCAGCAGCCAAGATGGGGGGTTGAGGGGAGACGAGCAGTTCTTC. This chain connects TRBV4-2 to TRBJ2-1; D might be TRBD2 (6 bases). The CDR3 runs 16 residues. Germline V lookup: CDR1 LGHNA, CDR2 YNFKEQ. The V gene lost 0 bases and the J gene lost 10 bases, with 19 bases spanning the gap.

This chain joins TRBV10-3 and TRBJ2-3; D is perhaps TRBD1 or TRBD2 (5 bases each). The germline gives CDR1 ENHRY, CDR2 SYGVKD. The CDR3 has 13 amino acids. Trimming left V 7 bases short and J 5 bases short, with 13 bases between. The chain's CDR3 is CAITSGAGDTQYF. CDR3 bases: TGTGCCATCACGTCCGGGGCTGGAGATACGCAGTATTTT.

The genes are TRBV7-9 and TRBJ2-1, with TRBD2 matching 7 bases. V trimming: 2 bases; J trimming: 11 bases; junction bases outside the gene matches: 12. The germline gives CDR1 SEHNR, CDR2 FQNEAQ (reference sequence). The CDR3 consists of 15 residues. CDR3 nucleotide sequence: TGTGCCAGCAGCTTACTAGCGGCCCCCGGGGTAAAGCAGTTCTTC. Its translation: CASSLLAAPGVKQFF.

The chain links TRBV6-1 to TRBJ2-7; 11 nucleotides line up with TRBD1. Trimming removed 2 bases from V and 3 bases from J; junction bases left unmatched: 6. Germline V CDR1 and CDR2: MNHNS, SASEGT. The CDR3 covers 16 residues. The DNA of the CDR3 is TGTGCCAGCAGTGAATTGCGGGGACAGGGGGTCTACGAGCAGTACTTC. Encoded protein: CASSELRGQGVYEQYF.

This clone was seen only a few times. The chain uses TRBV7-8 and TRBJ2-5, with a possible D match to TRBD2 (5 bases). The CDR3 spans 13 residues. Between the trimmed V and J ends, which lost 3 bases and 3 bases, there was a span of 8 bases. Germline assignment: CDR1 SGHVS and CDR2 FQNEAQ. As DNA, the CDR3 is TGTGCCAGCAGCTTCAACGGGGAAGAGACCCAGTACTTC. It codes for CASSFNGEETQYF.

This clone was observed a few times. The rearrangement joins TRBV19 to TRBJ1-2; D not certain. CDR3 length: 12 residues. Trimming took 7 bases from V and 5 from J, leaving 11 bases between them. Germline lookup yields CDR1 LNHDA and CDR2 SQIVND (reference sequence). The CDR3 reads CASTRAPYGYTF. CDR3 sequence (DNA): TGTGCCAGTACTCGGGCCCCGTATGGCTACACCTTC.

In the case of this clone: Other nucleotide sequences from this sample produce the same CDR3. V and J are TRBV18 and TRBJ1-5; the D gene is possibly TRBD1 (6 bases). This CDR3 has 15 residues. The ends were cut back, 3 bases at V and 2 bases at J, with 11 bases in the middle. The germline CDR1 and CDR2 sequences are KGHSH and LQKENI. The chain's CDR3 is CASSPDRGGNQPQHF. CDR3 DNA sequence: TGTGCCAGCTCACCGGACAGAGGGGGCAATCAGCCCCAGCATTTT.

This rearrangement joins TRBV7-9 to TRBJ1-5; D not certain. CDR1 is SEHNR, CDR2 FQNEAQ, per germline (reference sequence). V lost 5 bases and J 5 bases, leaving 10 bases between the germline ends. The CDR3 has 13 residues. In DNA, the CDR3 is TGTGCCAGCAGCCTCCGGGTCGATCAGCCCCAGCATTTT. Amino acid sequence: CASSLRVDQPQHF.

V is TRBV30 and J is TRBJ2-7, with 8 bases fitting TRBD1. The CDR3 loop spans 12 amino acids. The germline gives CDR1 GTSNPN, CDR2 SVGIG (reference sequence). The chain's CDR3 is CARDRGLNEQYF. DNA for the CDR3: TGTGCTCGTGACAGGGGTCTGAACGAGCAGTACTTC.

The chain uses TRBV5-4 and TRBJ1-2; TRBD1 agrees at 8 bases. The J segment lost 4 bases and the V segment lost 5 bases, leaving 7 bases of the junction unmatched. The CDR3 contains 14 residues. CDR1 SGHNT and CDR2 YYREEE come from the germline V gene (reference sequence). The CDR3 sequence: CASRGTGEIYGYTF. The CDR3 coding sequence is TGTGCCAGCAGGGGGACAGGAGAGATCTATGGCTACACCTTC.

The gene calls are TRBV6-5 and TRBJ2-1, with D uncertain. The V gene lost 9 bases and the J gene lost 6 bases, with 15 bases spanning the gap. CDR3 length: 13 amino acids. CDR1 and CDR2 (germline): MNHEY, SVGAGI. The CDR3 DNA sequence: TGTGCCAGTCACTTTGGATCCATCAATGAGCAGTTCTTC. It is translated as CASHFGSINEQFF.

V usage is TRBV25-1 and J usage is TRBJ1-1, with unresolved D. CDR1 MGHDK and CDR2 SYGVNS come from the germline V gene. The V end was cut by 6 bases, the J end by 1 base, with 6 bases between. This CDR3 is built from 12 residues. The chain's CDR3 is CASRTGNTEAFF. DNA of the CDR3: TGTGCCAGCAGGACGGGGAACACTGAAGCTTTCTTT.

The chain joins TRBV7-6 to TRBJ2-2; 10 nucleotides agree with TRBD1. Germline V CDR1 and CDR2: SGHVS, FNYEAQ. V lost 2 bases and J lost 7; bases outside the gene matches: 4. This CDR3 is built from 15 residues. The CDR3 DNA is TGTGCCAGCAGCTTAAGACAGGGGGCTAGCGGGGAGCTGTTTTTT. The encoded protein is CASSLRQGASGELFF.

V and J are TRBV6-6 and TRBJ1-5; no clear D. V lost 6 bases and J lost 0, with 6 bases in between. This CDR3 is built from 13 residues. Per germline, CDR1 MNHNY and CDR2 SVGAGI (reference sequence). CDR3 protein: CASSSYSNQPQHF. Here the CDR3 DNA reads TGTGCCAGCAGCAGTTATAGCAATCAGCCCCAGCATTTT.

Here the CDR3 DNA reads TGTGCCAGCAGCCCGTCGGAGGCCAAAAACATTCAGTACTTC. This codes for CASSPSEAKNIQYF. The V and J genes are TRBV5-4 and TRBJ2-4; D is ambiguous. The CDR3 loop spans 14 amino acids. Trimming removed 4 bases at V and 1 base at J, with 9 bases between. CDR1 is SGHNT, CDR2 YYREEE, per germline (reference sequence).

The chain has TRBV19 and TRBJ2-5; possibly TRBD2 for D (6 bases). CDR3 length equals 13 residues. CDR1 LNHDA and CDR2 SQIVND come from the germline V gene (reference sequence). Between the trimmed V and J ends, which lost 5 bases and 4 bases, there was a span of 11 bases. DNA of the CDR3: TGTGCCAGTAGTCGGGTCGGGGGAGAGACCCAGTACTTC. Its translation is CASSRVGGETQYF.